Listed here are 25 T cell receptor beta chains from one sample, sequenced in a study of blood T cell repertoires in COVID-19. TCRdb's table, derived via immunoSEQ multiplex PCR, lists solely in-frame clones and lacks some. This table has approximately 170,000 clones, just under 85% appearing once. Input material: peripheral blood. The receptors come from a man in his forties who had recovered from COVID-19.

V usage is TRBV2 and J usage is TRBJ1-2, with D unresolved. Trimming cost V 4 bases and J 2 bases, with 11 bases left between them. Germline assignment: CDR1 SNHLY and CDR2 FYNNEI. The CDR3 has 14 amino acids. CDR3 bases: TGTGCCAGCAGTGGACGGGTTACGAACTATGGCTACACCTTC. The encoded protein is CASSGRVTNYGYTF.

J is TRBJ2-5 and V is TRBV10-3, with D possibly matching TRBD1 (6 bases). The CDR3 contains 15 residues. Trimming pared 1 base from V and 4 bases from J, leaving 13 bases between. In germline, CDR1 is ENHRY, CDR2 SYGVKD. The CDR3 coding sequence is TGTGCCATCAGTGAGTACAGGGTAAAAGGAGAGACCCAGTACTTC. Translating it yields CAISEYRVKGETQYF.

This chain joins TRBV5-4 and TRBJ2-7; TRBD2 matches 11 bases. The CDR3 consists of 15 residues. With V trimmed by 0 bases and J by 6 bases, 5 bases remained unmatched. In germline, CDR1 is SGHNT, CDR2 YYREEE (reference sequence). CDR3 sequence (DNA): TGTGCCAGCAGCTTGGGGGCTAGCGGGGGGCTCGAGCAGTACTTC. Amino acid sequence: CASSLGASGGLEQYF.

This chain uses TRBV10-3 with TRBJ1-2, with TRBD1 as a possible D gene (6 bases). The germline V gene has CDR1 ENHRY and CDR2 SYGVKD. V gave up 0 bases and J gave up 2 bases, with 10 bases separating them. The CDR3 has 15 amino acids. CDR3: CAISESGGTNYGYTF. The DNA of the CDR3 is TGTGCCATCAGTGAGTCTGGGGGCACCAACTATGGCTACACCTTC.

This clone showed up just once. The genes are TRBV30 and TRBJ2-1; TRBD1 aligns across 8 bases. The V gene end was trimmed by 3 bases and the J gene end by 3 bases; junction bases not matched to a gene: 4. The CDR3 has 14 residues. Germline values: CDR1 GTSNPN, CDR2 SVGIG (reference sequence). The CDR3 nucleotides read TGTGCCTGGAGCTCGGGGACAGGCTACAATGAGCAGTTCTTC. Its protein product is CAWSSGTGYNEQFF.

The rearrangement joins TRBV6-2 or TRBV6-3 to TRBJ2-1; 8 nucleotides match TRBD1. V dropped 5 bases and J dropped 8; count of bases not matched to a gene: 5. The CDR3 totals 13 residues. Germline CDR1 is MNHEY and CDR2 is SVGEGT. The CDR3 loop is CASSPGGLDEQFF. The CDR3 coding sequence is TGTGCCAGCAGTCCAGGGGGCTTGGATGAGCAGTTCTTC.

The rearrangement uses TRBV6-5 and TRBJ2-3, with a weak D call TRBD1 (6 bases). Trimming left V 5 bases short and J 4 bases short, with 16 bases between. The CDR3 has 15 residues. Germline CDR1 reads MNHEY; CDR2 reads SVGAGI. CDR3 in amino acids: CASSKLTGWADTQYF. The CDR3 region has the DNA TGTGCCAGCAGTAAACTGACAGGATGGGCAGATACGCAGTATTTT.

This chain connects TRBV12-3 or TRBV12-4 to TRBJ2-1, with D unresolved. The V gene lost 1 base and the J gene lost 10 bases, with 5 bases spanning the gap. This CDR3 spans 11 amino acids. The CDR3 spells CASSLGREQFF. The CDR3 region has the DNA TGTGCCAGCAGTTTAGGGCGGGAGCAGTTCTTC.

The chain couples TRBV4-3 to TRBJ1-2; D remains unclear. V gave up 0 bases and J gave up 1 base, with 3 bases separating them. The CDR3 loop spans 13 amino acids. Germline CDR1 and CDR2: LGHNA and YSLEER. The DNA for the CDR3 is TGCGCCAGCAGCCAAGACAATAACTATGGCTACACCTTC. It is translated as CASSQDNNYGYTF.

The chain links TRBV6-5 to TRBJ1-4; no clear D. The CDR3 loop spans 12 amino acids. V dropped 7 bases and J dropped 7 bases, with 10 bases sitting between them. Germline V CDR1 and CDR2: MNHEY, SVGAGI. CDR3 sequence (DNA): TGTGCCAGCACCAGAAAGTTTGAAAAACTGTTTTTT. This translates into CASTRKFEKLFF.

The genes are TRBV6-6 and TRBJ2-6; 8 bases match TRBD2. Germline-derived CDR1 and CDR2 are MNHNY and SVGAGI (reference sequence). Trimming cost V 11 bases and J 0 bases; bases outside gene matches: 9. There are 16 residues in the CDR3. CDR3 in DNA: TGTGCCGTTCCACTAGCGGAGGGCTCTGGGGCCAACGTCCTGACTTTC. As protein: CAVPLAEGSGANVLTF.

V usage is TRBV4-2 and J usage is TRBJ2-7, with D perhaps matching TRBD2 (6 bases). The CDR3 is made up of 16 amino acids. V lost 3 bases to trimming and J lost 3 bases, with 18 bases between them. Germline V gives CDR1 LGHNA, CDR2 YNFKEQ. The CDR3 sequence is CASSHSVGSGGYEQYF. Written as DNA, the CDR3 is TGTGCCAGCAGCCACTCGGTTGGGTCCGGGGGCTACGAGCAGTACTTC.

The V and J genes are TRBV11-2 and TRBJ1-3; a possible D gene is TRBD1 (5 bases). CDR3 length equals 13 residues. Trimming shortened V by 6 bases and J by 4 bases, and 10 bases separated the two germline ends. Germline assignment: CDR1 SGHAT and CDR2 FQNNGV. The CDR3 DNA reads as TGTGCCAGCAGTTCGGGACTCGGAAACACCATATATTTT. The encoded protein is CASSSGLGNTIYF.

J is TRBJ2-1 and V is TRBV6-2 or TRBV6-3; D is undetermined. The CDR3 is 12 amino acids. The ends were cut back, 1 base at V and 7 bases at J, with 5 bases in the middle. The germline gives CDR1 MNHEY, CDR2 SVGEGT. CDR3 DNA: TGTGCCAGCAGTTACTACGGGAATGAGCAGTTCTTC. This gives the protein CASSYYGNEQFF.

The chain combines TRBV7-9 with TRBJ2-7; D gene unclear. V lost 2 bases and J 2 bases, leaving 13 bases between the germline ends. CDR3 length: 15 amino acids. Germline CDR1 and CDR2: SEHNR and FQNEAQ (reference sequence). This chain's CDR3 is CASSLSSNRAYEQYF. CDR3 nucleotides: TGTGCCAGCAGCTTATCGTCCAACCGAGCCTACGAGCAGTACTTC.

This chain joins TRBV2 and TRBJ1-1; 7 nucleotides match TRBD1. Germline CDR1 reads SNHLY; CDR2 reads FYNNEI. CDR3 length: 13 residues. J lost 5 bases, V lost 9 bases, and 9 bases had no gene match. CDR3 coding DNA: TGTGCCAGTTCTGAGGGGGCAGGTACTGAAGCTTTCTTT. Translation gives CASSEGAGTEAFF.

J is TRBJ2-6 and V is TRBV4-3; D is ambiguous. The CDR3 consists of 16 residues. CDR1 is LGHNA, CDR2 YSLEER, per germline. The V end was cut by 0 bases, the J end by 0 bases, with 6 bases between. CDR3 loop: CASSQEISSGANVLTF. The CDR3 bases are TGCGCCAGCAGCCAAGAAATTAGCTCTGGGGCCAACGTCCTGACTTTC.

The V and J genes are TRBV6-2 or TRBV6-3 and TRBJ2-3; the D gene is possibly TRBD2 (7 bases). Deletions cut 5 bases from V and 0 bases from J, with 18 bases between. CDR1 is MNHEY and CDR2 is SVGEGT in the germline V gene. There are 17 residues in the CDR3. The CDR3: CASSGLGRGLSTDTQYF. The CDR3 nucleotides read TGTGCCAGCAGTGGACTCGGGCGGGGGCTAAGCACAGATACGCAGTATTTT.

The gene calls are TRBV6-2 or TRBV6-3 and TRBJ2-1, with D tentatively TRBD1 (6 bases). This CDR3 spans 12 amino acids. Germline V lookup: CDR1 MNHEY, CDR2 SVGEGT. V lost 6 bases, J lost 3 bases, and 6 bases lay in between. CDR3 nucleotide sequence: TGTGCCAGCAGCAGGGGCTACAATGAGCAGTTCTTC. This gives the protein CASSRGYNEQFF.

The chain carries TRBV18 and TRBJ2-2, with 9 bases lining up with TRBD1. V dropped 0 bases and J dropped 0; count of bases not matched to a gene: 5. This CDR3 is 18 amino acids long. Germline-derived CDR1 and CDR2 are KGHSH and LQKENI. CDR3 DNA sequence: TGTGCCAGCTCACCACCCTGGGACAGGGTAGCGAACACCGGGGAGCTGTTTTTT. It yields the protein CASSPPWDRVANTGELFF.

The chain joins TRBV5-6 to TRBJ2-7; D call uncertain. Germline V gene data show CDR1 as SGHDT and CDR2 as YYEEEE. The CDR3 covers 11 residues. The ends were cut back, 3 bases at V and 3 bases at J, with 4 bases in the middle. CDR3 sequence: CASSWSYEQYF. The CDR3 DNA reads TGTGCCAGCAGCTGGAGCTACGAGCAGTACTTC. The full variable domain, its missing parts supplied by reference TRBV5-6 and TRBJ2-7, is DAGVTQSPTHLIKTRGQQVTLRCSPKSGHDTVSWYQQALGQGPQFIFQYYEEEERQRGNFPDRFSGHQFPNYSSELNVNALLLGDSALYLCASSWSYEQYFGPGTRLTVT.

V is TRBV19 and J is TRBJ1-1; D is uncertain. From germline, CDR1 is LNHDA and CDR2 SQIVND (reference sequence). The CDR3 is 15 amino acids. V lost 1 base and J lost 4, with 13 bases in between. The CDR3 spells CASSIGEGGGTEAFF. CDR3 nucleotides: TGTGCCAGTAGTATAGGTGAGGGAGGTGGCACTGAAGCTTTCTTT.

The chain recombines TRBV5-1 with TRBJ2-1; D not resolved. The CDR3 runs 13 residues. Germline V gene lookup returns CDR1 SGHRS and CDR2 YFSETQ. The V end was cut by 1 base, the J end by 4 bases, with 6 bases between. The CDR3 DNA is TGCGCCAGCAGCTTGATGGAGTACAATGAGCAGTTCTTC. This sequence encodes CASSLMEYNEQFF.

CDR3 nucleotides: TGTGCCAGCAGTGAATCGTTCTTGGCTTACGAGCAGTACTTC. Protein product: CASSESFLAYEQYF. The chain is built from TRBV2 and TRBJ2-7; D remains ambiguous. Germline CDR1 reads SNHLY; CDR2 reads FYNNEI. CDR3 length equals 14 residues. Trimming left V 2 bases short and J 4 bases short, with 12 bases between.

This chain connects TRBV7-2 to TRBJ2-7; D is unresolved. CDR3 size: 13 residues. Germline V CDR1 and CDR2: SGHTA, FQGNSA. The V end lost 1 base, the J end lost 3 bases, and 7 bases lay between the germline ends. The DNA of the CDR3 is TGTGCCAGCAGCTTAGGTCTCCTCTACGAGCAGTACTTC. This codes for CASSLGLLYEQYF.